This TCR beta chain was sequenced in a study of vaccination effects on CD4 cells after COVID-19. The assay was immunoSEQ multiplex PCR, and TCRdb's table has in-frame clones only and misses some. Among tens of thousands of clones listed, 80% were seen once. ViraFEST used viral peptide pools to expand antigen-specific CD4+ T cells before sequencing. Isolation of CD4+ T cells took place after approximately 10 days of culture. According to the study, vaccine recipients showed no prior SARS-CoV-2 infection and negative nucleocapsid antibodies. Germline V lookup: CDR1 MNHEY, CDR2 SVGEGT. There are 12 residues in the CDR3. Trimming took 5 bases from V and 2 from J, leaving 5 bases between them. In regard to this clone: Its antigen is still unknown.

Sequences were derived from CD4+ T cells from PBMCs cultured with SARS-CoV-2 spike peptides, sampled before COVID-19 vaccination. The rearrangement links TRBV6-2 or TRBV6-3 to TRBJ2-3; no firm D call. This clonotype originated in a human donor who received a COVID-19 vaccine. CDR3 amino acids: CASSQNTDTQYF. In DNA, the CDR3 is TGTGCCAGCAGTCAGAACACAGATACGCAGTATTTT.